The 20 T cell receptor beta chains below all came from one sample that was sequenced in a study of blood T cell repertoires in COVID-19. TCRdb's table, derived via immunoSEQ multiplex PCR, lists solely in-frame clones and lacks some. The sample has around 99,000 clones, more than 80% seen once. Sequencing was carried out using peripheral blood. The receptors were gathered from a human donor in a cohort sampled during active COVID-19.

The chain carries TRBV12-3 or TRBV12-4 and TRBJ1-2, with D possibly TRBD1 on 5 matching bases. This CDR3 spans 13 amino acids. The V and J ends lost 6 bases and 4 bases respectively, with 12 bases between them. The CDR3 protein is CASRGLESYGYTF. Written as DNA, the CDR3 is TGTGCCAGCAGGGGGCTCGAAAGCTATGGCTACACCTTC.

The rearrangement uses TRBV28 and TRBJ1-5, with D perhaps TRBD1 (5 bases). The CDR3 length is 16 residues. V dropped 2 bases and J dropped 4 bases, with 15 bases sitting between them. Looked up from germline, CDR1 is MDHEN and CDR2 is SYDVKM. In DNA, the CDR3 is TGTGCCAGCAGTTTAGCGGTTGGGACTCTGAATCAGCCCCAGCATTTT. The encoded protein is CASSLAVGTLNQPQHF.

The chain employs TRBV6-5 and TRBJ2-1; perhaps TRBD2 as D (6 bases). Trimming removed 6 bases from V and 10 bases from J, with 19 bases in between. The CDR3 runs to 14 residues. Per the germline V gene, CDR1 is MNHEY and CDR2 is SVGAGI. The CDR3 nucleotides read TGTGCCAGCAGGCCGGGACTGGGTCGGGAAGAGCAGTTCTTC. Its translation is CASRPGLGREEQFF.

The CDR3 is CASSEIGGPNEKLFF. The CDR3 DNA reads as TGTGCCAGCAGCGAGATAGGGGGCCCTAATGAAAAACTGTTTTTT. The gene calls are TRBV11-2 and TRBJ1-4; 7 bases map to TRBD1. The CDR3 length is 15 residues. Germline loops: CDR1 SGHAT, CDR2 FQNNGV. Trimming at V came to 5 bases and at J to 3 bases, leaving 6 bases not matched to a gene.

Points on this clone: This specimen includes other DNA sequences encoding the same CDR3. The chain has TRBV9 and TRBJ2-2; weak D call: TRBD2 (6 bases). Trimming took off 0 bases at V and 2 bases at J, with 8 bases between the two ends. Germline assignment: CDR1 SGDLS and CDR2 YYNGEE. The CDR3 contains 15 residues. CDR3 residues: CASSVAGVNTGELFF. CDR3 DNA: TGTGCCAGCAGCGTAGCGGGAGTCAACACCGGGGAGCTGTTTTTT.

V usage is TRBV5-1 and J usage is TRBJ2-1; 12 bases agree with TRBD2. Per the germline V gene, CDR1 is SGHRS and CDR2 is YFSETQ. V dropped 0 bases and J dropped 7; count of bases not matched to a gene: 17. The CDR3 runs 20 residues. The CDR3 loop reads CASSLADLLAGGPGWNEQFF. CDR3 nucleotides: TGCGCCAGCAGCTTGGCCGATCTTCTAGCGGGAGGGCCTGGTTGGAATGAGCAGTTCTTC. Full variable domain (rest looked up from reference TRBV5-1 and TRBJ2-1): KAGVTQTPRYLIKTRGQQVTLSCSPISGHRSVSWYQQTPGQGLQFLFEYFSETQRNKGNFPGRFSGRQFSNSRSEMNVSTLELGDSALYLCASSLADLLAGGPGWNEQFFGPGTRLTVL.

The chain links TRBV7-3 to TRBJ2-3; TRBD2 agrees at 7 bases. Looked up from germline, CDR1 is SGHTA and CDR2 is FQGTGA. This CDR3 region has 16 residues. J lost 0 bases, V lost 0 bases, and 3 bases had no gene match. The CDR3 coding sequence is TGTGCCAGCAGCTTAACGGCGGGAGCGAGCACAGATACGCAGTATTTT. Amino acids: CASSLTAGASTDTQYF.

The gene calls are TRBV28 and TRBJ2-2, with 8 bases aligning to TRBD1. Germline V gene data show CDR1 as MDHEN and CDR2 as SYDVKM. The J segment lost 6 bases and the V segment lost 5 bases, leaving 11 bases of the junction unmatched. This CDR3 is 16 amino acids long. The DNA for the CDR3 is TGTGCCAGCAGTCATGACAGGGGCGCTGCGGCCGGGGAGCTGTTTTTT. It codes for CASSHDRGAAAGELFF.

This chain links TRBV3-1 (or the pseudogene TRBV3-2) with TRBJ2-7; D remains unclear. Deletions cut 1 base from V and 7 bases from J, with 8 bases between. This CDR3 region has 12 residues. Germline V gives CDR1 LGHDT, CDR2 YNNKEL (reference sequence). Here the CDR3 DNA reads TGTGCCAGCAGCCAAGTTGCGGCAGAGCAGTACTTC. As protein: CASSQVAAEQYF.

The chain joins TRBV19 to TRBJ2-5, with D possibly being TRBD2 (6 bases). The CDR3 sequence is 14 residues long. In germline, CDR1 is LNHDA, CDR2 SQIVND (reference sequence). V was clipped by 7 bases and J by 5 bases, with 17 bases between them. The CDR3 nucleotides read TGTGCCAGTACCCCCCGTGGGACTCCGGAGACCCAGTACTTC. Amino acids: CASTPRGTPETQYF.

This chain connects TRBV7-9 to TRBJ1-3, with D unresolved. CDR3 size: 14 residues. V was shortened by 5 bases and J by 1 base, with 9 bases between the two germline ends. Germline CDR1 reads SEHNR; CDR2 reads FQNEAQ (reference sequence). The DNA for the CDR3 is TGTGCCAGCAGCCTCCCGAGTTCTGGAAACACCATATATTTT. This encodes CASSLPSSGNTIYF.

As DNA, the CDR3 is TGTGCCAGCAGCTTGTCCCTTCCTGAGTTCAAGTACACCTTC. Translated: CASSLSLPEFKYTF. The chain couples TRBV5-4 to TRBJ1-2; D remains ambiguous. Germline V lookup: CDR1 SGHNT, CDR2 YYREEE (reference sequence). This CDR3 has 14 amino acids. Trimming took 1 base from V and 11 from J, leaving 18 bases between them.

The rearrangement links TRBV6-2 or TRBV6-3 to TRBJ1-1; TRBD1 aligns across 7 bases. The V gene end was trimmed by 6 bases and the J gene end by 6 bases; junction bases not matched to a gene: 7. CDR3 length: 13 amino acids. The germline gives CDR1 MNHEY, CDR2 SVGEGT. The DNA of the CDR3 is TGTGCCAGCAGCCGACAGGGACGCGCTGAAGCTTTCTTT. Amino acids: CASSRQGRAEAFF.

The chain uses TRBV3-1 (or the pseudogene TRBV3-2) and TRBJ2-2, with 11 bases matching TRBD1. The CDR3 spans 15 residues. Unmatched junction bases numbered 5, after V lost 7 bases and J lost 4 bases. The germline V gene encodes CDR1 LGHDT and CDR2 YNNKEL (reference sequence). For the CDR3, the DNA is TGTGCCAGCACTTTGGGGACAGGGGGCACCGGGGAGCTGTTTTTT. Translation: CASTLGTGGTGELFF.

In DNA, the CDR3 is TGCGCCAGCAGCTACACCACCCGGGACAGGGAGGGCACTGAAGCTTTCTTT. It specifies CASSYTTRDREGTEAFF. The rearrangement links TRBV5-1 to TRBJ1-1, with TRBD1 matching over 9 bases. Germline assignment: CDR1 SGHRS and CDR2 YFSETQ. The length of the CDR3 is 17 residues. J lost 4 bases, V lost 3 bases, and 13 bases had no gene match.

The genes are TRBV27 and TRBJ2-2; 11 nucleotides align to TRBD2. Germline loops: CDR1 MNHEY, CDR2 SMNVEV (reference sequence). After removal of 6 bases from V and 8 bases from J, the junction contained 11 bases not matched to a gene. The length of the CDR3 is 16 residues. Written as DNA, the CDR3 is TGTGCCAGCAGCCCGATACTAGCGGGAGTTCCAGGGGAGCTGTTTTTT. Its protein is CASSPILAGVPGELFF.

V gene TRBV28 combines with J gene TRBJ1-6; maybe TRBD1 (6 bases). Germline lookup yields CDR1 MDHEN and CDR2 SYDVKM. Trimming took off 2 bases at V and 1 base at J, with 9 bases between the two ends. The CDR3 extends over 16 amino acids. DNA for the CDR3: TGTGCCAGCAGTTTAGCGGGGGCGTCCTATAATTCACCCCTCCACTTT. This translates into CASSLAGASYNSPLHF.

CDR3 nucleotide sequence: TGTGCCAGCAGCACGGATGGCTACACCTTC. Translated, it gives CASSTDGYTF. This sequence joins TRBV6-5 and TRBJ1-2, with D hard to call. This CDR3 region has 10 residues. The germline gives CDR1 MNHEY, CDR2 SVGAGI. Trimming removed 6 bases from V and 6 bases from J, with 5 bases in between.

V gene TRBV7-3 combines with J gene TRBJ2-3; 11 bases line up with TRBD2. CDR1 is SGHTA, CDR2 FQGTGA, per germline. The CDR3 runs to 16 residues. Trimming cost V 2 bases and J 5 bases; bases outside gene matches: 6. The CDR3 DNA follows: TGTGCCAGCAGCTTAGGGCTAGCGGGAGGCAGAGATACGCAGTATTTT. It is translated as CASSLGLAGGRDTQYF.

The chain is built from TRBV5-4 and TRBJ1-2; 9 bases line up with TRBD1. Trimming at V came to 2 bases and at J to 0 bases, leaving 11 bases not matched to a gene. Looked up from germline, CDR1 is SGHNT and CDR2 is YYREEE (reference sequence). The CDR3 runs to 18 residues. Here the CDR3 reads CASSFPGTGRISNYGYTF. CDR3 bases: TGTGCCAGCAGCTTCCCCGGGACAGGGAGAATCTCTAACTATGGCTACACCTTC.